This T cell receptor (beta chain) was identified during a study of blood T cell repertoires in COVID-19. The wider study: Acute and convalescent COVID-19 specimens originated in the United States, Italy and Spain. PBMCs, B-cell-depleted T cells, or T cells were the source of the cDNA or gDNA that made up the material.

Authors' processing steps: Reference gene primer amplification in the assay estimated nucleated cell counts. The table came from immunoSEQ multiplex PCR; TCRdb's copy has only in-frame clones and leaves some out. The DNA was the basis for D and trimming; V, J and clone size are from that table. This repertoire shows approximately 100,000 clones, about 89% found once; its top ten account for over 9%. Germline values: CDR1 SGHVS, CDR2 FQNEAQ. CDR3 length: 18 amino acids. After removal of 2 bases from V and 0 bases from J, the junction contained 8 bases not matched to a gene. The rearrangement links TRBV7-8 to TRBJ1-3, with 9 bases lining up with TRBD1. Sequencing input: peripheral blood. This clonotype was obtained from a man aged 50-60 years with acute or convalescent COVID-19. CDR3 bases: TGTGCCAGCAGCTTACGGGACAGGGTCCTGAGCTCTGGAAACACCATATATTTT. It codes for CASSLRDRVLSSGNTIYF.